One and the same sample provided the 28 T cell receptor delta chains below, sequenced in a study of gamma-delta chains in newborns, infants, children (dated by TCRdb to between 2019 and 2020). Sequencing instrument: Illumina MiSeq. TCRdb reprocessed the public reads with the caller CATT; rows with the same DNA were merged afterwards. The sample table lists 5,700 or so delta-chain clones, approximately 15% of them with a count of one. Around 23% of the sample goes to the ten largest clones. The sample here was blood, taken at baseline. The source is a child who was a newborn, infant or young child, either healthy, febrile or measles-vaccinated (not recorded which).

Sample share makes this clone medium-sized. The chain links TRDV2 to TRDJ1; TRDD3 is a possible D gene (5 bases). The V and J ends lost 3 bases and 2 bases respectively, with 12 bases between them. The CDR3 runs 14 residues. Per germline, CDR1 GEAIGNYY and CDR2 EKD. The CDR3 bases are TGTGCCTGTGACCGTGTGGGATGGACCGATAAACTCATCTTT. Translating it yields CACDRVGWTDKLIF.

This clone is medium-sized in the sample. The V and J genes are TRDV2 and TRDJ1; perhaps TRDD3 as D (6 bases). Trimming left V 0 bases short and J 2 bases short, with 18 bases between. The CDR3 totals 17 residues. Germline V CDR1 and CDR2: GEAIGNYY, EKD. The CDR3: CACDTVLRAGDTDKLIF. The DNA of the CDR3 is TGTGCCTGTGACACCGTTCTACGCGCAGGGGATACCGATAAACTCATCTTT.

This chain connects TRDV2 to TRDJ2; a weak D match, TRDD3 (5 bases). The germline CDR1 and CDR2 sequences are GEAIGNYY and EKD. The CDR3 is 14 amino acids. The V gene lost 0 bases and the J gene lost 1 base, with 5 bases spanning the gap. Here the CDR3 reads CACDTGDLTAQLFF. CDR3 nucleotides: TGTGCCTGTGACACCGGGGATTTGACAGCACAACTCTTCTTT.

Sample share makes this clone medium-sized (0.01 to 0.1%). This chain joins TRDV3 and TRDJ1; TRDD3 matches 12 bases. CDR1 and CDR2 from the germline V gene are TVYSNPD and GDNSRS (reference sequence). The CDR3 is 18 residues long. Trimming removed 1 base from V and 3 bases from J; junction bases left unmatched: 15. CDR3 amino acids: CAFTWALGDTSSSDKLIF. The DNA of the CDR3 is TGTGCCTTTACCTGGGCGCTGGGGGATACGTCTAGTTCCGATAAACTCATCTTT.

V gene TRDV2 combines with J gene TRDJ1, with 8 nucleotides matching TRDD3. CDR1 GEAIGNYY and CDR2 EKD come from the germline V gene. The CDR3 spans 16 residues. J lost 4 bases, V lost 3 bases, and 12 bases had no gene match. DNA of the CDR3: TGTGCCTGTGACCGACGACCTGGGGGAAGAATCGATAAACTCATCTTT. This translates into CACDRRPGGRIDKLIF.

This clone was detected only a few times. With a far larger clone one base away, a read error is the likely cause. Other DNA variants within this sample encode the same CDR3. The chain couples TRDV3 to TRDJ1; 8 bases are a match to TRDD3. CDR1 is TVYSNPD and CDR2 is GDNSRS in the germline V gene (reference sequence). This CDR3 spans 14 amino acids. The CDR3 region has the DNA TGTGCCTCTACTGGGGGGTTGTACACCGATAAACTCATCTTC. This codes for CASTGGLYTDKLIF.

This clone was picked up a small number of times. V and J are TRDV2 and TRDJ1, with 7 bases that match TRDD3. The CDR3 has 18 amino acids. V shed 3 bases, J shed 2 bases, and the junction held 17 bases outside the gene matches. Germline V gives CDR1 GEAIGNYY, CDR2 EKD. The CDR3 sequence: CACDPLGISGEGTDKLIF. In DNA form, the CDR3 reads TGTGCCTGTGACCCACTGGGGATAAGTGGAGAGGGGACCGATAAACTCATCTTT.

In its sample, this clone was seen a few times. The rearrangement links TRDV1 to TRDJ1, with TRDD3 matching 7 bases. CDR3 length: 23 residues. V lost 0 bases to trimming and J lost 10 bases; unmatched junction nucleotides: 35. Germline V lookup: CDR1 TSWWSYY, CDR2 QGS. The CDR3 protein is CALGELWGSIGVVLLGGIPGLIF. The CDR3 DNA reads as TGTGCTCTTGGGGAACTGTGGGGTTCCATCGGTGTGGTCCTCCTAGGAGGGATACCGGGACTCATCTTT.

V and J are TRDV1 and TRDJ1; 11 nucleotides agree with TRDD3. Germline V gene sequence: CDR1 TSWWSYY, CDR2 QGS. This CDR3 has 27 residues. J lost 0 bases, V lost 0 bases, and 33 bases had no gene match. The CDR3 loop is CALGELDPQNLLPHELGDKGYTDKLIF. DNA of the CDR3: TGTGCTCTTGGGGAACTAGATCCTCAAAATCTACTTCCCCATGAACTGGGGGATAAGGGGTACACCGATAAACTCATCTTT.

By its share, this clone is medium-sized. The V gene is TRDV2, the J gene TRDJ4; 7 nucleotides line up with TRDD3. The CDR3 totals 14 residues. With 0 bases clipped from V and 0 bases from J, the junction kept 3 bases outside the gene matches. Germline V gene data show CDR1 as GEAIGNYY and CDR2 as EKD. The CDR3 reads CACDTVGETRPLIF. The CDR3 nucleotides read TGTGCCTGTGACACCGTGGGGGAGACCAGACCCCTGATCTTT.

Note on this clone: This DNA's translation and the protein TCRdb lists, from a much larger clone, do not match at residue 22, likely due to a read error; the protein shown is translated from the DNA. The rearrangement uses TRDV1 and TRDJ2; the match to TRDD2 covers 9 bases. This CDR3 contains 26 residues. Germline CDR1 and CDR2: TSWWSYY and QGS. The CDR3 reads CALGELSPSFLRGVGDRYALTVQLFF. The CDR3 DNA reads TGTGCTCTTGGGGAACTTTCCCCGTCCTTCCTACGTGGTGTGGGGGACCGATACGCTTTGACAGTACAACTCTTCTTT.

This clone has just a few counts. For this DNA, TCRdb reports the protein of a much larger clone, which diverges at residue 5, most likely from a read error; the protein presented here is translated directly from the DNA. This chain joins TRDV2 and TRDJ1, with TRDD3 matching 11 bases. CDR1 and CDR2 (germline): GEAIGNYY, EKD. V lost 3 bases, J lost 2 bases, and 16 bases stayed unmatched. The CDR3 has 19 amino acids. The CDR3, as DNA: TGTGCCTGTGACGCCGTGTCCCACTGGGGGATAGGTTTAACCGATAAACTCATCTTT. As protein: CACDAVSHWGIGLTDKLIF.

This clone rates as medium-sized. V gene TRDV2 combines with J gene TRDJ3, with a tentative D call TRDD3 (5 bases). The CDR3 extends over 17 amino acids. Germline CDR1 reads GEAIGNYY; CDR2 reads EKD. Trimming removed 1 base from V and 1 base from J, with 10 bases in between. The chain's CDR3 is CACDTGSGSWDTRQMFF. CDR3 DNA: TGTGCCTGTGACACAGGATCTGGGTCCTGGGACACCCGACAGATGTTTTTC.

The gene calls are TRDV2 and TRDJ1; TRDD3 aligns across 7 bases. Germline CDR1 and CDR2: GEAIGNYY and EKD. This CDR3 region has 15 residues. J lost 1 base, V lost 0 bases, and 4 bases had no gene match. CDR3 DNA: TGTGCCTGTGACACCGTCGGGGGGATCACCGATAAACTCATCTTT. As protein: CACDTVGGITDKLIF.

The chain recombines TRDV2 with TRDJ1, with TRDD3 identical over 8 bases. With 0 bases clipped from V and 7 bases from J, the junction kept 30 bases outside the gene matches. This CDR3 has 22 residues. Germline V lookup: CDR1 GEAIGNYY, CDR2 EKD. The CDR3 DNA reads TGTGCCTGTGACACCGTTTTCGGAGCCCAACTCCGGGGATACCTGGACTTGGGTAAACTCATCTTT. Translating gives CACDTVFGAQLRGYLDLGKLIF.

By share of the sample, this clone is medium-sized. The chain combines TRDV2 with TRDJ1; perhaps TRDD3 as D (10 bases). Per the germline V gene, CDR1 is GEAIGNYY and CDR2 is EKD. This CDR3 is built from 21 residues. The V gene lost 3 bases and the J gene lost 1 base, with 32 bases spanning the gap. The CDR3 bases are TGTGCCTGTGACCCCATGGCCTTCCTACGACTGGGGGATTTTCCCACCGATAAACTCATCTTT. Protein: CACDPMAFLRLGDFPTDKLIF.

This clone was counted only a few times. A much larger clone differs by one base, so this may be a read error. Other DNA sequences within the sample encode an identical CDR3. This chain links TRDV2 with TRDJ1; possibly TRDD3 for D (6 bases). The CDR3 extends over 13 amino acids. Germline values: CDR1 GEAIGNYY, CDR2 EKD. The CDR3 DNA is TGTGCCTGTGACACCTGGGGGTCCGATAAGCTCATCTTT. Protein product: CACDTWGSDKLIF.

The chain combines TRDV1 with TRDJ1, with D possibly TRDD3 on 5 matching bases. Germline CDR1 and CDR2: TSWWSYY and QGS. The CDR3 is made up of 17 amino acids. The V end lost 1 base, the J end lost 2 bases, and 17 bases lay between the germline ends. CDR3 in amino acids: CALGEPYPPRGTDKLIF. CDR3 DNA sequence: TGTGCTCTTGGGGAACCATACCCTCCCCGGGGGACCGATAAACTCATCTTT.

By proportion, this clone is medium-sized. The V and J genes are TRDV3 and TRDJ1, with 10 bases lining up with TRDD3. This CDR3 contains 25 residues. The J segment lost 0 bases and the V segment lost 0 bases, leaving 34 bases of the junction unmatched. Germline V gene lookup returns CDR1 TVYSNPD and CDR2 GDNSRS (reference sequence). The chain's CDR3 is CAFRPTLEWARLYWGILTYTDKLIF. The CDR3 DNA sequence: TGTGCCTTTAGACCTACCCTTGAGTGGGCGCGCTTATACTGGGGGATTCTGACGTACACCGATAAACTCATCTTT.

This clone was seen ten or more times. The chain links TRDV1 to TRDJ2; 8 bases map to TRDD3. Germline trimming cut 7 bases from V and 0 bases from J; bases unmatched to any gene: 10. The CDR3 spans 17 residues. CDR1 is TSWWSYY, CDR2 QGS, per germline. The CDR3 here is CALVIGGGITLTAQLFF. DNA of the CDR3: TGTGCTCTTGTAATAGGAGGGGGGATAACTTTGACAGCACAACTCTTCTTT.

This clone is labeled medium-sized. The V call is TRDV3, the J call TRDJ1; D unclear. The V end was cut by 1 base, the J end by 0 bases, with 18 bases between. From germline, CDR1 is TVYSNPD and CDR2 GDNSRS (reference sequence). The CDR3 length is 16 residues. The CDR3 loop reads CAFNGLAKKHTDKLIF. The CDR3 region has the DNA TGTGCCTTTAACGGGCTGGCCAAGAAGCACACCGATAAACTCATCTTT.

By its share, this clone is medium-sized (0.01 to 0.1%). The rearrangement links TRDV1 to TRDJ1; weak D call: TRDD2 (6 bases). Germline V gene lookup returns CDR1 TSWWSYY and CDR2 QGS. The CDR3 is 17 amino acids. Trimming shortened V by 0 bases and J by 0 bases, and 14 bases separated the two germline ends. The CDR3 sequence is CALGELILRPYTDKLIF. The CDR3 DNA reads TGTGCTCTTGGGGAACTTATCCTACGCCCATACACCGATAAACTCATCTTT.

The chain carries TRDV1 and TRDJ2, with TRDD3 matching 8 bases. Germline lookup yields CDR1 TSWWSYY and CDR2 QGS. The V segment lost 0 bases and the J segment 0 bases; nucleotides outside the gene matches: 6. There are 18 residues in the CDR3. The CDR3 spells CALGELGWGISLTAQLFF. CDR3 coding DNA: TGTGCTCTTGGGGAACTGGGGTGGGGGATCTCTTTGACAGCACAACTCTTCTTT.

Relative to its sample, this clone is medium-sized. The chain is built from TRDV3 and TRDJ1, with TRDD3 matching over 10 bases. CDR1 is TVYSNPD, CDR2 GDNSRS, per germline (reference sequence). This CDR3 region has 21 residues. Trimming cost V 3 bases and J 4 bases; bases outside gene matches: 29. CDR3 nucleotides: TGTGCCTTCAACCCACCCCTAGATATGGGTTTACTGGGGGATCGGTACGATAAACTCATCTTT. The encoded protein is CAFNPPLDMGLLGDRYDKLIF.

As for this clone: The amino acid sequence in TCRdb belongs to a much larger clone and departs from this DNA's translation at residue 8, likely a sequencing read error; the sequence shown is translated from the DNA. V usage is TRDV3 and J usage is TRDJ1, with TRDD3 matching over 9 bases. The CDR3 is 16 amino acids. Losses at the gene ends were 4 bases for V and 1 base for J; bases not matched to a gene: 13. CDR1 is TVYSNPD, CDR2 GDNSRS, per germline (reference sequence). The CDR3 spells CACRGGYRMITDKLIF. In DNA form, the CDR3 reads TGTGCCTGCCGAGGGGGATACCGGATGATCACCGATAAACTCATCTTT.

This clone is medium-sized within its sample. V usage is TRDV1 and J usage is TRDJ1; 8 bases agree with TRDD2. The length of the CDR3 is 15 residues. Germline V gene data show CDR1 as TSWWSYY and CDR2 as QGS. V shed 3 bases and J 4 bases; nucleotides not matched to a gene: 7. Here the CDR3 reads CALGDFFLRRDKLIF. As DNA, the CDR3 is TGTGCTCTTGGGGATTTCTTCCTACGTCGCGATAAACTCATCTTT.

A few counts support this clone. The rearrangement joins TRDV2 to TRDJ1; 12 bases are a match to TRDD3. CDR3 size: 26 residues. In germline, CDR1 is GEAIGNYY, CDR2 EKD. Trimming took 3 bases from V and 7 from J; bases not matched to a gene: 41. The chain's CDR3 is CACDALDPSERTSSWGIREVVGKLIF. DNA of the CDR3: TGTGCCTGTGACGCTCTGGACCCTTCCGAAAGGACGTCTAGCTGGGGGATACGGGAAGTCGTTGGTAAACTCATCTTT.

In regard to this clone: This sequence may be a read error, since a much larger clone differs from it by one base. Other DNA sequences in the same sample also yield this CDR3. V gene TRDV3 combines with J gene TRDJ1, with 10 nucleotides matching TRDD3. The germline V gene has CDR1 TVYSNPD and CDR2 GDNSRS (reference sequence). CDR3 length: 17 residues. This CDR3 is CAFRPGYWGISADKLIF. CDR3 DNA sequence: TGCGCCTTTAGGCCCGGTTACTGGGGGATCTCGGCCGATAAACTCATCTTT.